The next 18 T cell receptor beta chains were all read from a single sample in a study of T cells in women clearing cervical HPV infection. TCRdb keeps only in-frame clones here, not all; method: immunoSEQ multiplex PCR. The sample has about 21,000 clones; the top ten hold approximately 6%. Sequenced sample: blood buffy coat. The source of these receptors is a woman between 18 and 69 years old with a cervical HPV16 infection that either progressed to CIN3+ or cleared (not recorded which).

In regard to this clone: The read ends 3 residues shy of where the CDR3 ends; the end is completed using the germline J gene. V usage is TRBV28 and J usage is TRBJ2-2; 16 bases fit TRBD2. The CDR3 loop spans 17 amino acids. Germline CDR1 MDHEN, CDR2 SYDVKM. V dropped 0 bases and J dropped 6; count of bases not matched to a gene: 1. CDR3: CASSLWGLAGGPGELFF. Partial CDR3 DNA: TGTGCCAGCAGTTTATGGGGACTAGCGGGAGGGCCCGGGGAG.

Remarks on this clone: The read terminates 3 residues ahead of where the CDR3 ends, so the germline J gene completes it. V gene TRBV5-1 combines with J gene TRBJ2-2, with no clear D. The CDR3 contains 13 residues. V was pared by 1 base and J by 6 bases, with 7 bases between. Germline CDR1 and CDR2: SGHRS and YFSETQ. The CDR3 DNA, read in part, is TGCGCCAGCAGCTTGTCTGTGTCCGGGGAG. The encoded protein is CASSLSVSGE. The complete CDR3 sequence is CASSLSVSGELFF.

Remarks on this clone: The read ends 3 residues before the CDR3 terminus; that terminus is restored from the germline J gene. This sequence joins TRBV27 and TRBJ2-7; 7 bases align to TRBD1. Germline CDR1 MNHEY, CDR2 SMNVEV (reference sequence). The trim removed 1 base at V and 4 bases at J, leaving 7 bases unmatched. The length of the CDR3 is 15 residues. The sequenced part of the CDR3 DNA is TGTGCCAGCAGTTTATATAGAAGGGGGCGATACGAG. It encodes CASSLYRRGRYE. The complete CDR3 sequence is CASSLYRRGRYEQYF.

In regard to this clone: The DNA ends 3 residues before the CDR3 does, and the rest of the CDR3 is filled in from the germline J gene. This chain uses TRBV18 with TRBJ1-2; D call uncertain. Germline-derived CDR1 and CDR2 are KGHSH and LQKENI. This CDR3 contains 15 residues. The CDR3 region is CASSPRDSSGNDYTF. The CDR3 DNA, read in part, is TGTGCCAGCTCACCAAGGGATAGCTCGGGGAATGAC.

Remarks on this clone: The DNA ends 3 residues before the CDR3 does, and the rest of the CDR3 is filled in from the germline J gene. The V and J genes are TRBV5-1 and TRBJ1-2; a possible D gene is TRBD1 (6 bases). The V end lost 4 bases, the J end lost 3 bases, and 16 bases lay between the germline ends. Germline V lookup: CDR1 SGHRS, CDR2 YFSETQ. The CDR3 is 15 residues long. This CDR3 reads CASSQRTAGDYGYTF. Incomplete CDR3 DNA: TGCGCCAGCAGCCAACGTACTGCAGGGGACTATGGC. Complete variable domain (other parts from reference TRBV5-1 and TRBJ1-2): KAGVTQTPRYLIKTRGQQVTLSCSPISGHRSVSWYQQTPGQGLQFLFEYFSETQRNKGNFPGRFSGRQFSNSRSEMNVSTLELGDSALYLCASSQRTAGDYGYTFGSGTRLTVV.

Details on this clone: The CDR3 extends 3 residues past the end of the read, so its final part is completed from the germline J gene. The gene calls are TRBV28 and TRBJ1-5; D is unresolved. The CDR3 extends over 13 amino acids. V shed 4 bases and J shed 4 bases, with 8 bases lying between them. The germline CDR1 and CDR2 sequences are MDHEN and SYDVKM. Incomplete CDR3 DNA: TGTGCCAGCAGTTCCCGGTATAATCAGCCC. It yields the protein CASSSRYNQP. The full-length CDR3 reads as CASSSRYNQPQHF.

About this clone itself: The read comes to an end 3 residues before the CDR3 does, leaving the germline J gene to fill in the end. The V call is TRBV20-1, the J call TRBJ2-7, with D tentatively TRBD1 (6 bases). The V end lost 6 bases, the J end lost 6 bases, and 21 bases lay between the germline ends. Germline values: CDR1 DFQATT, CDR2 SNEGSKA (reference sequence). This CDR3 region has 14 residues. CDR3 DNA, as far as it was read: TGCAGTGCCAACGACAGGTCCGGGGCCCGCGAG. It translates to CSANDRSGARE. From start to end, the CDR3 is CSANDRSGAREQYF.

As for this clone: The CDR3 end falls 3 residues outside the read, so it is completed with the germline J gene. The genes are TRBV28 and TRBJ2-5; TRBD2 agrees at 7 bases. The CDR3 spans 12 residues. Germline CDR1 and CDR2: MDHEN and SYDVKM. With V trimmed by 10 bases and J by 5 bases, 7 bases remained unmatched. The CDR3 sequence is CATTGGRETQYF. CDR3 bases read: TGTGCCACCACGGGGGGAAGGGAGACC.

Worth noting for this clone: The CDR3 goes on 3 residues after the read ends, and that part is filled in from the germline J gene. The gene calls are TRBV11-2 and TRBJ1-2; no definite D call. This CDR3 has 12 amino acids. Germline V gene data show CDR1 as SGHAT and CDR2 as FQNNGV. V was shortened by 1 base and J by 5 bases, with 5 bases between the two germline ends. CDR3 in amino acids: CASSLGSYGYTF. The sequenced part of the CDR3 DNA is TGTGCCAGCAGCTTAGGCAGTTATGGC. Using reference TRBV11-2 and TRBJ1-2 for the parts outside the CDR3, the full variable domain is EAGVAQSPRYKIIEKRQSVAFWCNPISGHATLYWYQQILGQGPKLLIQFQNNGVVDDSQLPKDRFSAERLKGVDSTLKIQPAKLEDSAVYLCASSLGSYGYTFGSGTRLTVV.

Regarding this clone: The sequence runs out 3 residues before the end of the CDR3; the remainder is reconstructed from the germline J gene. The chain joins TRBV20-1 to TRBJ2-7; TRBD2 agrees at 8 bases. Trimming took 6 bases from V and 5 from J; bases not matched to a gene: 15. CDR3 length: 15 residues. Germline-derived CDR1 and CDR2 are DFQATT and SNEGSKA (reference sequence). The CDR3 here is CSAQNPGLVLHEQYF. Partial CDR3 DNA: TGCAGTGCCCAAAACCCGGGACTAGTACTCCACGAG.

In the case of this clone: Sequencing ends 3 residues short of the CDR3 end; the germline J gene provides the rest. J is TRBJ2-7 and V is TRBV5-1; TRBD2 might be the D (5 bases). CDR1 SGHRS and CDR2 YFSETQ come from the germline V gene. CDR3 length equals 15 residues. V was clipped by 4 bases and J by 0 bases, with 14 bases between them. CDR3: CASSPQSTSSYEQYF. The CDR3 DNA, read in part, is TGCGCCAGCAGCCCCCAATCTACTAGCTCCTACGAG. Drawing the rest from reference TRBV5-1 and TRBJ2-7, the complete variable domain is KAGVTQTPRYLIKTRGQQVTLSCSPISGHRSVSWYQQTPGQGLQFLFEYFSETQRNKGNFPGRFSGRQFSNSRSEMNVSTLELGDSALYLCASSPQSTSSYEQYFGPGTRLTVT.

Worth noting for this clone: The DNA ends 3 residues before the CDR3 does, and the rest of the CDR3 is filled in from the germline J gene. The chain recombines TRBV6-2 or TRBV6-3 with TRBJ2-5, with D uncertain. Germline CDR1 and CDR2: MNHEY and SVGEGT. Trimming pared 6 bases from V and 7 bases from J, leaving 18 bases between. The CDR3 has 14 residues. The CDR3 loop reads CASSLQFTPGTQYF. CDR3 DNA (partial): TGTGCCAGCAGCCTACAGTTTACCCCAGGGACC.

For this clone: The read ends 3 residues early relative to the CDR3; the germline J gene fills the gap. The V and J genes are TRBV15 and TRBJ1-2; D is perhaps TRBD1 (5 bases). Per the germline V gene, CDR1 is LNHNV and CDR2 is YYDKDF (reference sequence). Trimming cost V 1 base and J 7 bases, with 16 bases left between them. The CDR3 is made up of 15 amino acids. The CDR3 region is CATSRVPGSEVGYTF. Incomplete CDR3 DNA: TGTGCCACCAGCAGAGTTCCAGGGAGCGAAGTTGGC.

This clone is medium-sized by frequency. The DNA ends 3 residues before the CDR3 does, and the rest of the CDR3 is filled in from the germline J gene. The chain employs TRBV2 and TRBJ2-3; 11 nucleotides align to TRBD2. V gave up 8 bases and J gave up 3 bases; unmatched junction bases: 7. Germline values: CDR1 SNHLY, CDR2 FYNNEI. The CDR3 runs 15 residues. CDR3 DNA (partial): TGTGCCAGCTTTCCGGGACTAGCGGCGACAGATACG. Residues: CASFPGLAATDT. The CDR3 in its entirety is CASFPGLAATDTQYF.

Concerning this clone: The read terminates 3 residues ahead of where the CDR3 ends, so the germline J gene completes it. The chain employs TRBV11-2 and TRBJ2-2, with 7 bases aligning to TRBD2. The length of the CDR3 is 14 residues. V lost 7 bases and J lost 7; bases outside the gene matches: 9. From germline, CDR1 is SGHAT and CDR2 FQNNGV. CDR3 loop: CASTRAGEGGELFF. The sequenced part of the CDR3 DNA is TGTGCCAGCACTCGGGCGGGAGAGGGCGGGGAG.

Turning to this clone: The read comes to an end 3 residues before the CDR3 does, leaving the germline J gene to fill in the end. The rearrangement uses TRBV18 and TRBJ1-5; 7 nucleotides agree with TRBD1. CDR3 length: 15 residues. Germline CDR1 KGHSH, CDR2 LQKENI. With 3 bases clipped from V and 2 bases from J, the junction kept 4 bases outside the gene matches. CDR3 residues: CASSPGDRGNQPQHF. CDR3 DNA (partial): TGTGCCAGCTCACCGGGCGACAGGGGCAATCAGCCC.

Concerning this clone: The CDR3 goes on 3 residues after the read ends, and that part is filled in from the germline J gene. This chain joins TRBV5-1 and TRBJ2-3; possibly TRBD1 or TRBD2 for D (5 bases each). The CDR3 is 15 amino acids. The V end lost 3 bases, the J end lost 5 bases, and 16 bases lay between the germline ends. CDR1 and CDR2 (germline): SGHRS, YFSETQ. The covered CDR3 bases are TGCGCCAGCAGCTGGGGTGAAGGGGAGAGAGATACG. It is translated as CASSWGEGERDT. The CDR3 as a whole reads CASSWGEGERDTQYF. Full variable domain (missing parts from reference TRBV5-1 and TRBJ2-3): KAGVTQTPRYLIKTRGQQVTLSCSPISGHRSVSWYQQTPGQGLQFLFEYFSETQRNKGNFPGRFSGRQFSNSRSEMNVSTLELGDSALYLCASSWGEGERDTQYFGPGTRLTVL.

As regards this clone: The observed sequence ends 3 residues before the CDR3 terminus, with the missing tail filled in from the germline J gene. V usage is TRBV5-1 and J usage is TRBJ2-3, with 9 bases matching TRBD1. Germline trimming cut 4 bases from V and 4 bases from J; bases unmatched to any gene: 10. The CDR3 totals 16 residues. Germline assignment: CDR1 SGHRS and CDR2 YFSETQ. The sequenced CDR3 bases are TGCGCCAGCAGCGCAACAGGGGGCGAACCGTCAGATACG. Protein product: CASSATGGEPSDT. From start to end, the CDR3 is CASSATGGEPSDTQYF.